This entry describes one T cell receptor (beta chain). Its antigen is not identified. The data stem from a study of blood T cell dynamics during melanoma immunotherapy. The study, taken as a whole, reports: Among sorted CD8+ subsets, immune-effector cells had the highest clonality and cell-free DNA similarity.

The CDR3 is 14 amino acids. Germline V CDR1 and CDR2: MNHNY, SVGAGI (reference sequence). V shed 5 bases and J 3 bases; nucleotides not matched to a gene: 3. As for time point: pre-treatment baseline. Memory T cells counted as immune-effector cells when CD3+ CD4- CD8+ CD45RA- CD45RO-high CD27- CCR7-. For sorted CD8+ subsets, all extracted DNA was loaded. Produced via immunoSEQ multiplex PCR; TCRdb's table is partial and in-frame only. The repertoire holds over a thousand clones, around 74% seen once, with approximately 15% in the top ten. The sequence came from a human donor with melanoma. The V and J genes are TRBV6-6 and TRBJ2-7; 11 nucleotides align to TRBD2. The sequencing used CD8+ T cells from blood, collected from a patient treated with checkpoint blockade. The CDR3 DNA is TGTGCCAGCAGTCCACTAGCGGGAGTCTACGAGCAGTACTTC. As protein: CASSPLAGVYEQYF.